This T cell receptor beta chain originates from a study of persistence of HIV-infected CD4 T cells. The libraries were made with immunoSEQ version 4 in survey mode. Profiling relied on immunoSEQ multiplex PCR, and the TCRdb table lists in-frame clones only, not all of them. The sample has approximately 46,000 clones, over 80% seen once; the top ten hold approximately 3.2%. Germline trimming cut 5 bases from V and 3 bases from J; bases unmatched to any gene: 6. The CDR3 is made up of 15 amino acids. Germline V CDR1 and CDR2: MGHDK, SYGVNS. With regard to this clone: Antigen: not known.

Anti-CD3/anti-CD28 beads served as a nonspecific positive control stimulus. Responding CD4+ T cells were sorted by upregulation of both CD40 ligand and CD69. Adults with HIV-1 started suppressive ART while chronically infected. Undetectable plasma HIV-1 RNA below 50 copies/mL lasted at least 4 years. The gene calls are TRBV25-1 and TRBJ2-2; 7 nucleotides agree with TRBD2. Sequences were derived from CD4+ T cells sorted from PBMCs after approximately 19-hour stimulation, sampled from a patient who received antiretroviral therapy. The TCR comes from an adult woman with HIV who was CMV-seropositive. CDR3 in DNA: TGTGCCAGCAGTCCAGCAGGGAGGGACACCGGGGAGCTGTTTTTT. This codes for CASSPAGRDTGELFF.